This TCR beta chain emerged from a study of T-cell reconstitution after alpha-beta-depleted transplantation in children. Molecular barcoding with unique molecular identifiers was used for the TCRbeta library. TCRdb processed the PCR reads anew with MiXCR; each CDR3 protein has one entry. The sample carries about 610,000 distinct CDR3 sequences, 10% recorded once. Trimming took off 0 bases at V and 7 bases at J, with 12 bases between the two ends. Germline V CDR1 and CDR2: LGHDT, YNNKEL (reference sequence). The CDR3 runs to 14 residues. This clonotype showed up many times. This TCR came from a human donor who donated a stem cell graft to a child with acute myeloid leukemia. Sequencing used PBMCs from the stem cell graft donor, obtained from the stem cell graft. The V call is TRBV3-1, the J call TRBJ1-1; D is unresolved. The CDR3 nucleotides are TGTGCCAGCAGCCAAGATTACACGGATGATGAAGCTTTCTTT. Translation: CASSQDYTDDEAFF.